This paragraph reports one T cell receptor beta chain. TCRdb analysed the RT-PCR reads with MiXCR anew, one entry per CDR3 protein. The sample carries 900,000 to 1,000,000 distinct CDR3 sequences, approximately 18% recorded once. This specimen comes from a study of patients and donors after allogeneic stem cell transplantation. The ends were cut back, 7 bases at V and 2 bases at J, with 8 bases in the middle. This CDR3 has 13 amino acids. The germline V gene has CDR1 MNHEY and CDR2 SMNVEV (reference sequence). The receptor's source is a human donor who was either an allogeneic HSCT recipient or a stem cell or donor lymphocyte infusion donor (not recorded which). It is not recorded whose cells these are; they may come from a transplant donor. Sample: blood, either unsorted or a sorted T cell fraction (not recorded which). The chain employs TRBV27 and TRBJ2-2; D remains ambiguous. CDR3 amino acids: CASTGSNTGELFF. CDR3 nucleotide sequence: TGTGCCAGCACCGGATCCAACACCGGGGAGCTGTTTTTT.